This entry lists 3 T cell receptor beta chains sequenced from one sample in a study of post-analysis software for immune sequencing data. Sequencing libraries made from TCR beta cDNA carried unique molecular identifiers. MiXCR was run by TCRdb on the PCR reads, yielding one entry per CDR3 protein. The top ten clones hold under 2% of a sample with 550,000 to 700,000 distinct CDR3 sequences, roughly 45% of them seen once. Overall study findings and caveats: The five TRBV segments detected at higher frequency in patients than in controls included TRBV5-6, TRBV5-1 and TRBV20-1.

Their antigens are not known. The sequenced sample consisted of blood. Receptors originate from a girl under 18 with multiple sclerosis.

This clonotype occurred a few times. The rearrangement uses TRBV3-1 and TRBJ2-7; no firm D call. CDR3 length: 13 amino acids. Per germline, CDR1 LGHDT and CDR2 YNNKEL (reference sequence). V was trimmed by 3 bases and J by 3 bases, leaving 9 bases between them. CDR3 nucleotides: TGTGCCAGCAGCCATGTGGTACACTACGAGCAGTACTTC. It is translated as CASSHVVHYEQYF.

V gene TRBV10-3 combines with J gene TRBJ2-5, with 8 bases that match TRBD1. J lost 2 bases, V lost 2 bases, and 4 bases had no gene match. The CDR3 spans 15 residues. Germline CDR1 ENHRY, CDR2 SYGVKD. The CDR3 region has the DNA TGTGCCATCAGTGAGACCGGGACAGGACAAGAGACCCAGTACTTC. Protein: CAISETGTGQETQYF.

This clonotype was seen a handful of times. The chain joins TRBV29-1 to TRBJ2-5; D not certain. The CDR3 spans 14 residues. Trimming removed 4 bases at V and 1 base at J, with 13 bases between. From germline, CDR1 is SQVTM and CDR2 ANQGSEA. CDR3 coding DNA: TGCAGCGTTGTTTATCGGGCCCTCCAAGAGACCCAGTACTTC. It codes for CSVVYRALQETQYF.